Listed below are T cell receptor beta chains from one sample, sequenced in a study of early T cells in non-severe SARS-CoV-2 infection. One entry per CDR3 protein, called by TCRdb with MiXCR from the 5' RACE reads. The sample shows tens of thousands of distinct CDR3 sequences, around 21% of them seen only once. This material consisted of whole blood, taken at baseline. The receptors come from an adult who was a healthcare worker with PCR-confirmed SARS-CoV-2 infection or an uninfected control (not recorded which). The conserved cysteine and the conserved F or W are not part of the CDR3 here. Fields, in order: D gene, V gene, CDR3 protein. D genes are given only for firm matches.

d_gene: -
v_gene: TRBV10-2
CDR3aa: ASSEWGGESSYNEQF

d_gene: TRBD2
v_gene: TRBV29-1
CDR3aa: SVPDVAGEF

d_gene: -
v_gene: TRBV14
CDR3aa: ASSQMAAETQY

d_gene: -
v_gene: TRBV2
CDR3aa: ASKGHPYEQY

d_gene: -
v_gene: TRBV15
CDR3aa: ATSGGGQATDTQY

d_gene: TRBD2
v_gene: TRBV4-2
CDR3aa: ASSQDLGTSGVKTQY

d_gene: -
v_gene: TRBV30
CDR3aa: AWIGNPTGELF

d_gene: TRBD1
v_gene: TRBV11-2
CDR3aa: ASSYYRGEAF

d_gene: TRBD1
v_gene: TRBV4-1
CDR3aa: ASSPGGGQGINEQY

d_gene: -
v_gene: TRBV7-2
CDR3aa: ASSLGGPGTGELF

d_gene: TRBD1
v_gene: TRBV10-3
CDR3aa: AISGTGHNSPLH

d_gene: TRBD1
v_gene: TRBV7-9
CDR3aa: ASSTRTGSPDTQY

d_gene: -
v_gene: TRBV7-6
CDR3aa: ASSLDRLETQY

d_gene: -
v_gene: TRBV30
CDR3aa: AWSRAFYNEQF

d_gene: -
v_gene: TRBV30
CDR3aa: AWSSPYEQY

d_gene: TRBD1
v_gene: TRBV4-1
CDR3aa: ASSLGTGGKEKLF

d_gene: TRBD1
v_gene: TRBV6-6
CDR3aa: ASSLGQGPPYEQY

d_gene: -
v_gene: TRBV30
CDR3aa: AWSVQGLGIKETQY

d_gene: -
v_gene: TRBV7-9
CDR3aa: ASSLIRDEQF

d_gene: -
v_gene: TRBV5-4
CDR3aa: ASSLVKGTDTQY

d_gene: -
v_gene: TRBV20-1
CDR3aa: SARAGGQPQH

d_gene: -
v_gene: TRBV7-9
CDR3aa: ASSLILDSAIRGGELF